This T cell receptor (beta chain) was sequenced for a study of control samples from healthy donors and cancer patients. Here immunoSEQ multiplex PCR was the method, and the copy in TCRdb shows in-frame clones only, minus some. This sample has about 73,000 clones, with over 85% found just once. This CDR3 is built from 17 residues. Per germline, CDR1 KGHDR and CDR2 SFDVKD. V lost 12 bases to trimming and J lost 1 base; unmatched junction nucleotides: 14. The specimen was PBMCs. This receptor was identified in a man between 60 and 70 years old with lung cancer. The rearrangement uses TRBV24-1 and TRBJ2-3, with 11 bases identical to TRBD1. CDR3 DNA: TGTGCCGCCATGGGACAGGGGGGAGGTGGAGGCACAGATACGCAGTATTTT. As protein: CAAMGQGGGGGTDTQYF.